The 5 T cell receptor beta chains listed next were all sequenced from one sample in a study of identical twins. MiXCR was run by TCRdb on the 5' RACE reads, yielding one entry per CDR3 protein. Of approximately 630,000 distinct CDR3 sequences in the sample, about 7.6% were seen once. The sample was also reused in another study, on yellow fever vaccine responses in identical twins.

The specimen sequenced was PBMCs. These receptors were collected from a woman younger than 30 in good health.

This clonotype appeared a few times. V usage is TRBV29-1 and J usage is TRBJ1-2; D is uncertain. The V gene lost 4 bases and the J gene lost 4 bases, with 10 bases spanning the gap. Germline CDR1 and CDR2: SQVTM and ANQGSEA. The CDR3 sequence is 12 residues long. The chain's CDR3 is CSVVKGSYGYTF. The CDR3 coding sequence is TGCAGCGTTGTTAAGGGAAGCTATGGCTACACCTTC.

V and J are TRBV5-5 and TRBJ2-7; TRBD1 aligns across 7 bases. Germline V gene lookup returns CDR1 SGHKS and CDR2 YYEKEE (reference sequence). The CDR3 runs 12 residues. With 5 bases clipped from V and 10 bases from J, the junction kept 9 bases outside the gene matches. The CDR3 DNA reads as TGTGCCAGCAGTCCGACAGGGTTGATTCAGTACGTC. Its protein is CASSPTGLIQYV.

The chain links TRBV20-1 to TRBJ2-1; D is unresolved. CDR3 size: 16 residues. Trimming pared 3 bases from V and 0 bases from J, leaving 15 bases between. Germline V CDR1 and CDR2: DFQATT, SNEGSKA (reference sequence). The CDR3 spells CSARGLGLDSYNEQFF. Written as DNA, the CDR3 is TGCAGTGCTAGGGGCCTAGGCTTGGACTCCTACAATGAGCAGTTCTTC.

The chain combines TRBV28 with TRBJ1-5, with 9 bases lining up with TRBD1. After removal of 3 bases from V and 3 bases from J, the junction contained 6 bases not matched to a gene. Germline CDR1 and CDR2: MDHEN and SYDVKM. The length of the CDR3 is 16 residues. The CDR3 sequence: CASSLRTGVLNQPQHF. The CDR3, as DNA: TGTGCCAGCAGTTTGCGGACAGGGGTCCTCAATCAGCCCCAGCATTTT.

This clonotype showed up just a few times. In DNA, the CDR3 is TGCAGCGTCAGGGATTACAATGAGCAGTTCTTC. Encoded protein: CSVRDYNEQFF. The chain links TRBV29-1 to TRBJ2-1; maybe TRBD1 (5 bases). This CDR3 region has 11 residues. V lost 6 bases and J lost 4, with 7 bases in between. The germline gives CDR1 SQVTM, CDR2 ANQGSEA.